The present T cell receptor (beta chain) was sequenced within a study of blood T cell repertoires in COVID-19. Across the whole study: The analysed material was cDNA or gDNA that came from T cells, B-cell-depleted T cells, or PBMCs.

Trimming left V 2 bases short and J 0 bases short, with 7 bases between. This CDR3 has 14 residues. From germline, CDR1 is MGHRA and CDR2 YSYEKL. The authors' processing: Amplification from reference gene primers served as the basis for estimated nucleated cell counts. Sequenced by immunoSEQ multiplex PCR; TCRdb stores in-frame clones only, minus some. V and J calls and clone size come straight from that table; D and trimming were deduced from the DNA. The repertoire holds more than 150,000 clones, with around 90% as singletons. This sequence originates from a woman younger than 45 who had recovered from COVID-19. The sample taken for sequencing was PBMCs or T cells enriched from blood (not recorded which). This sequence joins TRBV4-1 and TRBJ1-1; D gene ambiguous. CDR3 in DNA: TGCGCCAGCAGCCAACTGGGCGTGAACACTGAAGCTTTCTTT. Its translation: CASSQLGVNTEAFF.